This record looks at one T cell receptor beta chain sequence and its context. Antigen unknown. Primers: 60 Vbeta forward and 13 Jbeta reverse. This table comes from immunoSEQ multiplex PCR, and its TCRdb copy is limited to in-frame clones, with some not included. The sample consists of 200,000 or so clones, just under 80% of them appearing once. This entry comes from a study of cytomegalovirus exposure and HLA in healthy donors. V lost 2 bases and J lost 0, with 16 bases in between. In germline, CDR1 is KGHSH, CDR2 LQKENI. CDR3 length: 17 amino acids. Study-wide results and limits: Later work found that TCR association rates differed between HLA loci; DRB1 had the most and HLA-C the fewest.

The source of this sequence is a woman aged 30 to 39 in good health and CMV-seropositive. The material sequenced was PBMCs. The rearrangement links TRBV18 to TRBJ1-1, with no clear D. CDR3 sequence: CASSPNLALSMNTEAFF. CDR3 nucleotides: TGTGCCAGCTCACCAAATTTGGCCCTCTCAATGAACACTGAAGCTTTCTTT.